This T cell receptor beta chain was sequenced for a study of cytomegalovirus exposure and HLA in healthy donors. Whole-study results and caveats: For most TCR sequences rarity was the rule, although some public TCRs occurred in many donors. For most subjects, TCR beta sequences were reported to predict HLA-A and HLA-B alleles with accuracy. The authors confirmed in vitro that three CMV-associated chains were specific for CMV antigens.

With 60 Vbeta and 13 Jbeta primers, the PCR was carried out. Method: immunoSEQ multiplex PCR; TCRdb's copy keeps in-frame clones and lacks some. The table lists around 120,000 clones, roughly 78% of them singletons. Concerning this clone itself: Its antigen is still unknown.

This CDR3 contains 14 residues. V was shortened by 5 bases and J by 2 bases, with 10 bases between the two germline ends. Germline V gives CDR1 MNHEY, CDR2 SVGAGI. Healthy bone marrow donors made up the donors. Source material: PBMCs. The source is a male donor in good health and CMV-seronegative. This chain uses TRBV6-5 with TRBJ1-3; possibly TRBD1 for D (6 bases). CDR3 in amino acids: CASSTGSAGNTIYF. CDR3 DNA: TGTGCCAGCAGTACAGGGTCTGCTGGAAACACCATATATTTT.